The clone carrying this TCR beta chain is a singleton in its sample. The source of the sample is a study of blood T cell repertoires in COVID-19. Study as a whole: T cells, B-cell-depleted T cells, or PBMCs supplied cDNA or gDNA.

This table comes from immunoSEQ multiplex PCR, and its TCRdb copy is limited to in-frame clones, with some not included. The data show approximately 200,000 clones, over 75% seen once. CDR1 is ENHRY, CDR2 SYGVKD, per germline. The J segment lost 3 bases and the V segment lost 10 bases, leaving 10 bases of the junction unmatched. This CDR3 is built from 14 residues. The chain carries TRBV10-3 and TRBJ1-1; 8 bases map to TRBD1. The TCR was taken from a man in his fifties with acute or convalescent COVID-19. What was sequenced was peripheral blood. CDR3 in DNA: TGTGCCACCAGGGGGCGAATCTCGGACACTGAAGCTTTCTTT. It is translated as CATRGRISDTEAFF.